These 19 T cell receptor beta chains originate from one sample sequenced in a study of shared clonotypes between healthy human individuals. The protocol was immunoSEQ multiplex PCR, while the TCRdb copy is restricted to in-frame clones and leaves out a portion. The table includes just over 2,000,000 clones, 85% to 95% detected once. Sequenced sample: naive CD4+ T cells sorted from blood. Subset reported: CD45RA+ positively selected. The receptors stem from a man between 18 and 29 years old in good health.

J is TRBJ2-3 and V is TRBV7-9; D gene ambiguous. Trimming left V 2 bases short and J 1 base short, with 13 bases between. Germline V gives CDR1 SEHNR, CDR2 FQNEAQ (reference sequence). This CDR3 is built from 16 residues. The CDR3 region is CASSLTKNGRTDTQYF. The CDR3 bases are TGTGCCAGCAGCTTAACTAAAAACGGACGCACAGATACGCAGTATTTT.

This chain connects TRBV25-1 to TRBJ2-7, with D perhaps matching TRBD1 (6 bases). V shed 6 bases and J shed 3 bases, with 12 bases lying between them. This CDR3 contains 13 residues. Germline lookup yields CDR1 MGHDK and CDR2 SYGVNS. Here the CDR3 reads CASSDNRVYEQYF. The DNA for the CDR3 is TGTGCCAGCAGCGACAACAGGGTCTACGAGCAGTACTTC.

The V gene is TRBV10-3, the J gene TRBJ2-3, with 7 bases fitting TRBD1. Trimming removed 6 bases from V and 3 bases from J; junction bases left unmatched: 3. Germline CDR1 reads ENHRY; CDR2 reads SYGVKD. CDR3 size: 13 residues. CDR3 coding DNA: TGTGCCATCAGCAGGGGGTTTACAGATACGCAGTATTTT. Its protein is CAISRGFTDTQYF.

The chain employs TRBV4-3 and TRBJ1-6, with TRBD1 matching 7 bases. The V segment lost 1 base and the J segment 8 bases; nucleotides outside the gene matches: 14. CDR1 and CDR2 from the germline V gene are LGHNA and YSLEER. The CDR3 is made up of 18 amino acids. CDR3: CASSQGTTGAYQYSPLHF. The DNA for the CDR3 is TGCGCCAGCAGCCAAGGGACTACAGGGGCCTACCAATATTCACCCCTCCACTTT.

The J gene is TRBJ1-1, the V gene TRBV28; 8 bases fit TRBD1. Germline V gene sequence: CDR1 MDHEN, CDR2 SYDVKM. Germline trimming cut 6 bases from V and 3 bases from J; bases unmatched to any gene: 12. CDR3 length: 16 amino acids. CDR3 loop: CASRSPAGQGDTEAFF. DNA for the CDR3: TGTGCCAGCAGGAGTCCCGCCGGACAGGGAGACACTGAAGCTTTCTTT.

The CDR3 DNA reads as TGCGCCAGCAGCTTGGTGGGAGTTGGGGACCAGTACTTC. Amino acid sequence: CASSLVGVGDQYF. V is TRBV5-1 and J is TRBJ2-5; the D gene is possibly TRBD2 (5 bases). Trimming cost V 0 bases and J 10 bases, with 13 bases left between them. The germline CDR1 and CDR2 sequences are SGHRS and YFSETQ. This CDR3 is built from 13 residues. Based on the CDR3 plus reference TRBV5-1 and TRBJ2-5, the full variable domain is KAGVTQTPRYLIKTRGQQVTLSCSPISGHRSVSWYQQTPGQGLQFLFEYFSETQRNKGNFPGRFSGRQFSNSRSEMNVSTLELGDSALYLCASSLVGVGDQYFGPGTRLLVL.

The chain uses TRBV6-6 and TRBJ2-7, with D tentatively TRBD1 or TRBD2 (5 bases each). Germline V gives CDR1 MNHNY, CDR2 SVGAGI (reference sequence). The CDR3 totals 15 residues. Trimming left V 4 bases short and J 2 bases short, with 15 bases between. The CDR3 DNA follows: TGTGCCAGCAGTTCGGACAACCTCGGGGCCTACGAGCAGTACTTC. Residues: CASSSDNLGAYEQYF.

This chain links TRBV7-2 with TRBJ1-6, with D perhaps matching TRBD1 (6 bases). The germline V gene encodes CDR1 SGHTA and CDR2 FQGNSA. V was pared by 1 base and J by 6 bases, with 13 bases between. This CDR3 is 16 amino acids long. CDR3 DNA sequence: TGTGCCAGCAGCTTAGACCCCGGACAGCGTAATTCACCCCTCCACTTT. Translating it yields CASSLDPGQRNSPLHF.

The chain employs TRBV7-2 and TRBJ2-5; D is undetermined. CDR1 and CDR2 from the germline V gene are SGHTA and FQGNSA. The CDR3 sequence is 15 residues long. The V end lost 5 bases, the J end lost 2 bases, and 15 bases lay between the germline ends. CDR3 in DNA: TGTGCCAGCAGCCCTAATCCTCTGTTTCAAGAGACCCAGTACTTC. This encodes CASSPNPLFQETQYF.

About this clone: This same CDR3 is encoded by further DNA sequences in the sample. The rearrangement joins TRBV5-1 to TRBJ1-5; D not certain. Germline V gives CDR1 SGHRS, CDR2 YFSETQ. The V end lost 0 bases, the J end lost 1 base, and 8 bases lay between the germline ends. The CDR3 has 15 amino acids. CDR3 DNA: TGCGCCAGCAGCTTGGAGGGCGCCAGCAATCAGCCCCAGCATTTT. It encodes CASSLEGASNQPQHF.

The chain has TRBV5-6 and TRBJ2-2; D is unresolved. Between the trimmed V and J ends, which lost 0 bases and 6 bases, there was a span of 6 bases. CDR1 is SGHDT, CDR2 YYEEEE, per germline. The CDR3 extends over 13 amino acids. The CDR3 spells CASSLEVPGELFF. Here the CDR3 DNA reads TGTGCCAGCAGCTTGGAGGTTCCCGGGGAGCTGTTTTTT.

V is TRBV7-9 and J is TRBJ2-5; D is uncertain. V was pared by 7 bases and J by 0 bases, with 3 bases between. CDR1 is SEHNR, CDR2 FQNEAQ, per germline (reference sequence). The length of the CDR3 is 11 residues. CDR3 in DNA: TGTGCCAGCACCCACCAAGAGACCCAGTACTTC. Encoded protein: CASTHQETQYF.

This sequence joins TRBV2 and TRBJ2-7; D not resolved. V was shortened by 5 bases and J by 6 bases, with 11 bases between the two germline ends. The length of the CDR3 is 12 residues. Germline V gene lookup returns CDR1 SNHLY and CDR2 FYNNEI. CDR3 sequence: CASSTAWSEQYF. The DNA for the CDR3 is TGTGCCAGCAGTACCGCATGGAGCGAGCAGTACTTC. The whole variable domain, filled in from reference TRBV2 and TRBJ2-7, reads EPEVTQTPSHQVTQMGQEVILRCVPISNHLYFYWYRQILGQKVEFLVSFYNNEISEKSEIFDDQFSVERPDGSNFTLKIRSTKLEDSAMYFCASSTAWSEQYFGPGTRLTVT.

Notes on this clone: The sample holds other DNA sequences that translate to the same CDR3. This chain uses TRBV4-3 with TRBJ1-5; the D is unclear. CDR1 is LGHNA and CDR2 is YSLEER in the germline V gene. Trimming took 0 bases from V and 2 from J, leaving 2 bases between them. The CDR3 runs to 13 residues. The CDR3 DNA reads TGCGCCAGCAGCCAAGACCGCAATCAGCCCCAGCATTTT. Encoded protein: CASSQDRNQPQHF.

The DNA of the CDR3 is TGTGCCAGCACCCAGGATTCACCCCTCCACTTT. This gives the protein CASTQDSPLHF. This chain joins TRBV28 and TRBJ1-6; D remains ambiguous. V was trimmed by 7 bases and J by 8 bases, leaving 6 bases between them. CDR1 is MDHEN, CDR2 SYDVKM, per germline. This CDR3 region has 11 residues.

This chain connects TRBV7-2 to TRBJ2-5; the D gene is possibly TRBD2 (6 bases). There are 12 residues in the CDR3. Trimming cost V 6 bases and J 5 bases, with 10 bases left between them. Germline loops: CDR1 SGHTA, CDR2 FQGNSA. The CDR3 spells CASRLAGETQYF. The CDR3, as DNA: TGTGCCAGCAGACTAGCCGGGGAGACCCAGTACTTC.

The chain combines TRBV5-1 with TRBJ2-7, with TRBD1 matching over 9 bases. The CDR3 has 16 residues. CDR1 and CDR2 from the germline V gene are SGHRS and YFSETQ. Losses at the gene ends were 4 bases for V and 5 bases for J; bases not matched to a gene: 13. CDR3 amino acids: CASSLRTGTGIHEQYF. In DNA form, the CDR3 reads TGCGCCAGCAGCCTAAGAACCGGGACAGGGATTCACGAGCAGTACTTC.

V usage is TRBV5-1 and J usage is TRBJ2-7; 10 nucleotides line up with TRBD1. Trimming at V came to 3 bases and at J to 1 base, leaving 4 bases not matched to a gene. There are 15 residues in the CDR3. Per the germline V gene, CDR1 is SGHRS and CDR2 is YFSETQ. The DNA for the CDR3 is TGCGCCAGCAGCTGGGGGACAGGGGTTTCCTACGAGCAGTACTTC. Translating gives CASSWGTGVSYEQYF.

This chain connects TRBV6-1 to TRBJ1-1; tentatively, D is TRBD1 (6 bases). The V end lost 6 bases, the J end lost 5 bases, and 13 bases lay between the germline ends. This CDR3 has 13 amino acids. From germline, CDR1 is MNHNS and CDR2 SASEGT. The CDR3 nucleotides read TGTGCCAGCAGAGAACAGGGAGGGACTGAAGCTTTCTTT. Translating gives CASREQGGTEAFF.